A single sample gave rise to the 11 T cell receptor beta chains below, sequenced in a study of technical replicates of blood from several donors. Generated by immunoSEQ multiplex PCR, the TCRdb table keeps only in-frame clones and is missing some. The sample holds around 100,000 clones, 95% seen once. Sequenced input: T cells isolated from PBMCs. These receptors came from a human donor in good health.

There are a few counts of this clone. The V call is TRBV5-1, the J call TRBJ2-2, with D perhaps TRBD1 (6 bases). V lost 4 bases to trimming and J lost 1 base, with 8 bases between them. This CDR3 is built from 14 residues. Germline V gene sequence: CDR1 SGHRS, CDR2 YFSETQ. Here the CDR3 reads CASSRTVNTGELFF. CDR3 DNA sequence: TGCGCCAGCAGCCGGACAGTGAACACCGGGGAGCTGTTTTTT.

The chain couples TRBV6-1 to TRBJ2-4, with D perhaps TRBD2 (6 bases). The length of the CDR3 is 13 residues. The germline gives CDR1 MNHNS, CDR2 SASEGT. The ends were cut back, 6 bases at V and 8 bases at J, with 14 bases in the middle. CDR3 region: CASRVLGGDIQYF. In nucleotides, the CDR3 is TGTGCCAGCAGGGTGTTAGGCGGGGACATTCAGTACTTC.

The chain joins TRBV30 to TRBJ1-2, with D perhaps matching TRBD1 (6 bases). V was clipped by 6 bases and J by 4 bases, with 21 bases between them. CDR3 length: 15 amino acids. The V gene's germline CDR1 is GTSNPN and CDR2 SVGIG (reference sequence). In nucleotides, the CDR3 is TGTGCCTGCAATGGCGCGTACAGGGCGCGCTATGGCTACACCTTC. Protein product: CACNGAYRARYGYTF.

The J gene is TRBJ1-1, the V gene TRBV11-3, with no clear D. The germline V gene encodes CDR1 SGHNT and CDR2 YENEEA. CDR3 length: 12 amino acids. The V end was cut by 3 bases, the J end by 8 bases, with 10 bases between. The CDR3 region is CASSFADSEAFF. The CDR3 nucleotides read TGTGCCAGCAGCTTCGCAGACTCCGAAGCTTTCTTT.

The V and J genes are TRBV5-1 and TRBJ2-2; TRBD2 is a possible D gene (5 bases). Trimming took 1 base from V and 4 from J, leaving 11 bases between them. From germline, CDR1 is SGHRS and CDR2 YFSETQ. The CDR3 covers 15 residues. CDR3 coding DNA: TGCGCCAGCAGCTTGACGCGGGTTCGCACCGGGGAGCTGTTTTTT. This codes for CASSLTRVRTGELFF.

The CDR3 spells CASMGAGLYEQYF. CDR3 DNA: TGTGCCAGCATGGGAGCGGGACTATACGAGCAGTACTTC. The chain employs TRBV7-2 and TRBJ2-7; TRBD2 agrees at 7 bases. This CDR3 comprises 13 residues. CDR1 and CDR2 (germline): SGHTA, FQGNSA. Germline trimming cut 7 bases from V and 4 bases from J; bases unmatched to any gene: 7.

V gene TRBV5-6 combines with J gene TRBJ1-5; D remains unclear. V lost 7 bases, J lost 2 bases, and 13 bases lay in between. This CDR3 is built from 14 residues. Germline CDR1 reads SGHDT; CDR2 reads YYEEEE. The CDR3 region is CASQPSRGNQPQHF. As DNA, the CDR3 is TGTGCCAGCCAACCGTCTCGGGGCAATCAGCCCCAGCATTTT.

The rearrangement uses TRBV14 and TRBJ2-1, with 10 bases matching TRBD2. Germline V gene lookup returns CDR1 SGHDN and CDR2 FVKESK. Germline trimming cut 4 bases from V and 7 bases from J; bases unmatched to any gene: 7. The CDR3 has 15 residues. CDR3 sequence: CASSRTSGIRNEQFF. The CDR3 region has the DNA TGTGCCAGCAGCCGTACTAGCGGGATACGAAATGAGCAGTTCTTC.

V and J are TRBV2 and TRBJ2-1, with 9 bases identical to TRBD2. Germline assignment: CDR1 SNHLY and CDR2 FYNNEI. Germline trimming cut 2 bases from V and 2 bases from J; bases unmatched to any gene: 7. The CDR3 consists of 17 residues. Written as DNA, the CDR3 is TGTGCCAGCAGTGAATTAGCGTCTAGCGGGGCCTACAATGAGCAGTTCTTC. The encoded protein is CASSELASSGAYNEQFF.

This chain joins TRBV18 and TRBJ2-3; D gene unclear. Germline CDR1 reads KGHSH; CDR2 reads LQKENI. The CDR3 runs to 12 residues. V was clipped by 2 bases and J by 6 bases, with 6 bases between them. In nucleotides, the CDR3 is TGTGCCAGCTCACCAACTTATGATACGCAGTATTTT. Translated: CASSPTYDTQYF.

The V call is TRBV6-1, the J call TRBJ1-5; 8 bases align to TRBD1. CDR1 is MNHNS, CDR2 SASEGT, per germline. After removal of 3 bases from V and 4 bases from J, the junction contained 5 bases not matched to a gene. The CDR3 sequence is 15 residues long. The CDR3 protein is CASSDRGLLNQPQHF. CDR3 in DNA: TGTGCCAGCAGTGACAGGGGGCTCCTTAATCAGCCCCAGCATTTT.